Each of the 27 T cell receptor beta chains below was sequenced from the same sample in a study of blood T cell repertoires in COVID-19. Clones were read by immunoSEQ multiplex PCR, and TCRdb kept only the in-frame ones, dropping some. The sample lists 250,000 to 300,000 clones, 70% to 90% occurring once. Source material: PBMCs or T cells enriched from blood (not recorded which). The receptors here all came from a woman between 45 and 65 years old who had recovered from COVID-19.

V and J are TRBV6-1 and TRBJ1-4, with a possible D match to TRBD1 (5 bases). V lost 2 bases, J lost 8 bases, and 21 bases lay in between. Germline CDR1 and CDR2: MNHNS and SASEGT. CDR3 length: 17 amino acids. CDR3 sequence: CASSERYLAGVEEKLFF. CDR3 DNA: TGTGCCAGCAGTGAAAGGTATCTGGCGGGGGTAGAAGAAAAACTGTTTTTT.

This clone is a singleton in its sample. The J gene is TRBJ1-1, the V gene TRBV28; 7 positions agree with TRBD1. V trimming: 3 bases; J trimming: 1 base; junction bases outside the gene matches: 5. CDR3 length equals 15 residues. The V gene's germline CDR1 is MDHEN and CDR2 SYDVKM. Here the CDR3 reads CASSFIGQENTEAFF. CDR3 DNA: TGTGCCAGCAGTTTTATAGGACAGGAGAACACTGAAGCTTTCTTT. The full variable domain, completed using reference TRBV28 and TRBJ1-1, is DVKVTQSSRYLVKRTGEKVFLECVQDMDHENMFWYRQDPGLGLRLIYFSYDVKMKEKGDIPEGYSVSREKKERFSLILESASTNQTSMYLCASSFIGQENTEAFFGQGTRLTVV.

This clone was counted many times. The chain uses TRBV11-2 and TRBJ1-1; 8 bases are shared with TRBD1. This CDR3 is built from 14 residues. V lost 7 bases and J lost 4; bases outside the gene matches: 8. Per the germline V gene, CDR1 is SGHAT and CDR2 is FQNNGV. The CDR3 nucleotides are TGTGCCAGCACCGTTACAGGGGGGACCACTGAAGCTTTCTTT. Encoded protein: CASTVTGGTTEAFF.

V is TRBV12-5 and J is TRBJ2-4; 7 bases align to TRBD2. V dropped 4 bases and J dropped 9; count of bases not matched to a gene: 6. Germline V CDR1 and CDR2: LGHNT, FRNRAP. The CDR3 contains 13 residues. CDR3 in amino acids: CASGWAGESIQYF. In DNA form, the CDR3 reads TGTGCTAGTGGTTGGGCGGGGGAGAGCATTCAGTACTTC.

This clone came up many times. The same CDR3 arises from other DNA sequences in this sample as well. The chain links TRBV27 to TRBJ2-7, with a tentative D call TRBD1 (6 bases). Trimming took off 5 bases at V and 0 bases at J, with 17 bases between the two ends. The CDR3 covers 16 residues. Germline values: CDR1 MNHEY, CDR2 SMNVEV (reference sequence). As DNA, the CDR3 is TGTGCCAGCAGTCCGCTTGGGGGCGGGTACTCCTACGAGCAGTACTTC. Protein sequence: CASSPLGGGYSYEQYF.

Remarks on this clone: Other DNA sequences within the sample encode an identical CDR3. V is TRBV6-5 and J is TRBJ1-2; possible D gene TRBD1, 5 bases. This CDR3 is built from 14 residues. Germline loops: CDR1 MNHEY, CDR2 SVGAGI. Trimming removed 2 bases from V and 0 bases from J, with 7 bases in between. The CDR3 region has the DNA TGTGCCAGCAGTTACGGGGGGGCTAACTATGGCTACACCTTC. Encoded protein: CASSYGGANYGYTF.

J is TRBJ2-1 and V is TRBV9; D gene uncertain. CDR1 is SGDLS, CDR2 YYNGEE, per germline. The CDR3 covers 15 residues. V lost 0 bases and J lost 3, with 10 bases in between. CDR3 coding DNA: TGTGCCAGCAGCGTAGGGGCAGGATACTACAATGAGCAGTTCTTC. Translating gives CASSVGAGYYNEQFF.

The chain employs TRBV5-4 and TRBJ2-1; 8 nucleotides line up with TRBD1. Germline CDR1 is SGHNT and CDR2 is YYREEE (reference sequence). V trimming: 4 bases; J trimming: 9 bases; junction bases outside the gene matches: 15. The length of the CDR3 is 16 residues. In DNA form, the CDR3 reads TGTGCCAGCAGCCCGGGGGACAGGAATGTCGGCGGTGAGCAGTTCTTC. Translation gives CASSPGDRNVGGEQFF.

CDR3 region: CASSLGGKTNEKLFF. CDR3 nucleotides: TGTGCCAGCAGCTTAGGAGGGAAGACTAATGAAAAACTGTTTTTT. This sequence joins TRBV7-2 and TRBJ1-4; D is ambiguous. Per the germline V gene, CDR1 is SGHTA and CDR2 is FQGNSA. The CDR3 contains 15 residues. V was trimmed by 1 base and J by 2 bases, leaving 8 bases between them.

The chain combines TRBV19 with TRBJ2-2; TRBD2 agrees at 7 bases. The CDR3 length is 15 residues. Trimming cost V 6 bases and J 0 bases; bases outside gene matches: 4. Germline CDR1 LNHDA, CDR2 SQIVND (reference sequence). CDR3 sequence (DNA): TGTGCCAGTAGGATCGCGGGGGCGAACACCGGGGAGCTGTTTTTT. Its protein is CASRIAGANTGELFF.

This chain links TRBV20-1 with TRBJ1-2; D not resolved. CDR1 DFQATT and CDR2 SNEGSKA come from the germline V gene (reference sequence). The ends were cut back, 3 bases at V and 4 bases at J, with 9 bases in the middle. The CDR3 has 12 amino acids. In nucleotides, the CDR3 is TGCAGTGCTAGTGTACAGAGCTATGGCTACACCTTC. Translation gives CSASVQSYGYTF.

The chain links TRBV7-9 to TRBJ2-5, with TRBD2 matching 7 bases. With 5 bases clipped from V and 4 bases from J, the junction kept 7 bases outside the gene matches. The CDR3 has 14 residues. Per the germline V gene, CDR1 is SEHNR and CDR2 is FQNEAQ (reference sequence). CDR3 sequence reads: CASSQRVAGETQYF. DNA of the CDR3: TGTGCCAGCAGCCAACGGGTAGCGGGAGAGACCCAGTACTTC.

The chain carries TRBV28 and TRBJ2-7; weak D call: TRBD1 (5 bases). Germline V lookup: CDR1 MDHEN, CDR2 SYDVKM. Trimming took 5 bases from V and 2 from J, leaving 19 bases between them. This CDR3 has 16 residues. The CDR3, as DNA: TGTGCCAGCAGTAGTAGGGGCCAAACCTTTACCTACGAGCAGTACTTC. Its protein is CASSSRGQTFTYEQYF.

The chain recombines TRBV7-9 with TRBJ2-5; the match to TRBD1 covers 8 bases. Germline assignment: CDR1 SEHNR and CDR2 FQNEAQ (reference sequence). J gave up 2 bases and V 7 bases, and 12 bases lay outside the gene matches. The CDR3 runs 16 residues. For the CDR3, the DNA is TGTGCCAGCACCCCCAAAACAGGGGGGTTTCAAGAGACCCAGTACTTC. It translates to CASTPKTGGFQETQYF.

CDR3 region: CASSLPGRNEQFF. CDR3 nucleotide sequence: TGTGCCAGCAGCTTACCAGGGCGCAATGAGCAGTTCTTC. The chain employs TRBV7-9 and TRBJ2-1, with TRBD1 as a possible D gene (5 bases). V was shortened by 2 bases and J by 6 bases, with 8 bases between the two germline ends. Germline CDR1 reads SEHNR; CDR2 reads FQNEAQ (reference sequence). The CDR3 consists of 13 residues. Full variable domain (rest looked up from reference TRBV7-9 and TRBJ2-1): DTGVSQNPRHKITKRGQNVTFRCDPISEHNRLYWYRQTLGQGPEFLTYFQNEAQLEKSRLLSDRFSAERPKGSFSTLEIQRTEQGDSAMYLCASSLPGRNEQFFGPGTRLTVL.

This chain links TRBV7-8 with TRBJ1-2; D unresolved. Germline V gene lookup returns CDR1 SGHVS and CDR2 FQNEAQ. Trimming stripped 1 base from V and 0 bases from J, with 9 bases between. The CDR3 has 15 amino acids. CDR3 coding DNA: TGTGCCAGCAGCTTAGGTTTACAGCCTAACTATGGCTACACCTTC. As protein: CASSLGLQPNYGYTF.

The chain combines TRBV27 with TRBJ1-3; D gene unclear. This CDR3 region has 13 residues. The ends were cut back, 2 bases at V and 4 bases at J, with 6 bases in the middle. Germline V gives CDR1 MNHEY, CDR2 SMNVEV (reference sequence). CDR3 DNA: TGTGCCAGCAGTTTAAACGGGGGAAACACCATATATTTT. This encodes CASSLNGGNTIYF.

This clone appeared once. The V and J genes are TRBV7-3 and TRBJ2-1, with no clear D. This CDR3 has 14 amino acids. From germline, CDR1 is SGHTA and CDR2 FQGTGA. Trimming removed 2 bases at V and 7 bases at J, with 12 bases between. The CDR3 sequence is CASSLSYEVNEQFF. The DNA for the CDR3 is TGTGCCAGCAGCTTATCATATGAGGTAAATGAGCAGTTCTTC.

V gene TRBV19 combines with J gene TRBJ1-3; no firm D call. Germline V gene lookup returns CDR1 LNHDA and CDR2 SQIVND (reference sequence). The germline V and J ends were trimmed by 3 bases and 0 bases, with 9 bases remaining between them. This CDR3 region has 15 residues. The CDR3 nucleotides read TGTGCCAGTAGTATTCGGGGAGTCTCTGGAAACACCATATATTTT. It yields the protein CASSIRGVSGNTIYF.

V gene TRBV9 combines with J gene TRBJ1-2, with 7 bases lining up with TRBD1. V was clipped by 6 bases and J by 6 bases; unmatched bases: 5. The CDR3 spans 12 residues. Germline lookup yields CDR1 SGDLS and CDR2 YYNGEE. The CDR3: CASKTGVHGYTF. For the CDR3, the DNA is TGTGCCAGCAAAACAGGGGTACATGGCTACACCTTC.

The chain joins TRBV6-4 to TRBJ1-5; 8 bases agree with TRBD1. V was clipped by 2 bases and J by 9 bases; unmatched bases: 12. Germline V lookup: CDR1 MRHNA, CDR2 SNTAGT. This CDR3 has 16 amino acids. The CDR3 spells CASSDPRQGNIVPQHF. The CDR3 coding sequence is TGTGCCAGCAGTGACCCCCGACAGGGGAATATAGTGCCCCAGCATTTT.

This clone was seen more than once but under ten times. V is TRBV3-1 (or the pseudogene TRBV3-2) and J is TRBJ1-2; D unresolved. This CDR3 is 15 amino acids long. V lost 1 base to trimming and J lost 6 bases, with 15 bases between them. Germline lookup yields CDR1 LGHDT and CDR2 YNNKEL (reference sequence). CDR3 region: CASSQARIDVNGYTF. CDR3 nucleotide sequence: TGTGCCAGCAGCCAAGCGAGAATTGATGTAAATGGCTACACCTTC.

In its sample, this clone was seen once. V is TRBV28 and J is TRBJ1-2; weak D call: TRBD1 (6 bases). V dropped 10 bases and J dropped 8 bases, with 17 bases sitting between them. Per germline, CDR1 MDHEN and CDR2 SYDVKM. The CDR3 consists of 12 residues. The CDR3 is CATGGYRVGYTF. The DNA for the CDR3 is TGTGCCACCGGGGGGTACAGGGTCGGCTACACCTTC.

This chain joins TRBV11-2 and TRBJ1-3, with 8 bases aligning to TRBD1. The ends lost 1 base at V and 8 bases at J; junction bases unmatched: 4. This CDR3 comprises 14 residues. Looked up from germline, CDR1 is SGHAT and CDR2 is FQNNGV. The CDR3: CASSLVPDRDTIYF. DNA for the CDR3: TGTGCCAGCAGCTTAGTCCCGGACAGGGACACCATATATTTT.

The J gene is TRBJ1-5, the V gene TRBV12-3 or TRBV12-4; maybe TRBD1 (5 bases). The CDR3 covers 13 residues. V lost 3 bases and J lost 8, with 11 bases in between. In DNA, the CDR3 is TGTGCCAGCAGTTTCCGGCAGGGTGAGCCCCAGCATTTT. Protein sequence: CASSFRQGEPQHF.

The CDR3, as DNA: TGTGCCAGCAGCGGTGTAGCAACAGATACGCAGTATTTT. Its translation: CASSGVATDTQYF. J is TRBJ2-3 and V is TRBV9; no reliable D call. The CDR3 has 13 amino acids. Germline V gene data show CDR1 as SGDLS and CDR2 as YYNGEE. Trimming removed 3 bases from V and 3 bases from J, with 8 bases in between.

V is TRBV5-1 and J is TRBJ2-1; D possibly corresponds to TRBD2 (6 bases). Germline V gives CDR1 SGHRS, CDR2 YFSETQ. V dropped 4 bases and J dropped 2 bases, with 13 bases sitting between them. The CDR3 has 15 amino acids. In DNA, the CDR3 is TGCGCCAGCAGCGAGGACTACGGGACCTACAATGAGCAGTTCTTC. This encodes CASSEDYGTYNEQFF.